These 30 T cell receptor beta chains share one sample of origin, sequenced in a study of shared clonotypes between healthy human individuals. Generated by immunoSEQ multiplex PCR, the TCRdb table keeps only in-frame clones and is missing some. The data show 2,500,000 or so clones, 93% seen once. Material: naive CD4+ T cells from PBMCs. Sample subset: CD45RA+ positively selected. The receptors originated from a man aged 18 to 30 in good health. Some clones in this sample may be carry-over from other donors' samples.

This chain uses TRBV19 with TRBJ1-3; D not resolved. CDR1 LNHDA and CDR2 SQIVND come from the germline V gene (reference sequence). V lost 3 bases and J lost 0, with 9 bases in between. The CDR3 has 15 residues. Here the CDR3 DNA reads TGTGCCAGTAGTATCACGGATCACTCTGGAAACACCATATATTTT. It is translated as CASSITDHSGNTIYF.

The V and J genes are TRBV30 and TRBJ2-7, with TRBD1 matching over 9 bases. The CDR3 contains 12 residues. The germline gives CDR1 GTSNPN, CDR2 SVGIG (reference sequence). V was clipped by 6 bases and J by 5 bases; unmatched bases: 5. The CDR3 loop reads CACPGQGDEQYF. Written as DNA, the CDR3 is TGTGCCTGTCCGGGACAGGGCGACGAGCAGTACTTC.

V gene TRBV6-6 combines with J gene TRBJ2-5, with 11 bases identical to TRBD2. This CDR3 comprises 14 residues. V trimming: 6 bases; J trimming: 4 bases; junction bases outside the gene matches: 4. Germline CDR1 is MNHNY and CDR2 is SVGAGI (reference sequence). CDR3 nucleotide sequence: TGTGCCAGCAGCAGTGGGACTAGCGGAGAGACCCAGTACTTC. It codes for CASSSGTSGETQYF.

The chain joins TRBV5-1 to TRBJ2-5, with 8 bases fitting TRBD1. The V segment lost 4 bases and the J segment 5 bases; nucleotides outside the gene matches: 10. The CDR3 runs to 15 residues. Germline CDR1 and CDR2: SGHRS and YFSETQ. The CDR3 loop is CASSRDGRQGETQYF. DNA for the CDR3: TGCGCCAGCAGCCGCGACGGGAGACAGGGGGAGACCCAGTACTTC.

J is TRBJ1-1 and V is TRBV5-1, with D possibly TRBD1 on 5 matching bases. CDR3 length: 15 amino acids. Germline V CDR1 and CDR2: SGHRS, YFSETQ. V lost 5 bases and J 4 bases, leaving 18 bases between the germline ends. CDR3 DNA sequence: TGCGCCAGCAGTCCCGGGGGATGGGTGGGCACTGAAGCTTTCTTT. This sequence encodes CASSPGGWVGTEAFF.

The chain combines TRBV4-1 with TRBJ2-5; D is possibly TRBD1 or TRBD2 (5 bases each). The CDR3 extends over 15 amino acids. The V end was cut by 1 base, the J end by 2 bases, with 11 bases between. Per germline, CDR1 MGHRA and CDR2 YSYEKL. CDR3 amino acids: CASSQVGREQETQYF. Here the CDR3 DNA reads TGCGCCAGCAGCCAAGTGGGCAGGGAGCAAGAGACCCAGTACTTC.

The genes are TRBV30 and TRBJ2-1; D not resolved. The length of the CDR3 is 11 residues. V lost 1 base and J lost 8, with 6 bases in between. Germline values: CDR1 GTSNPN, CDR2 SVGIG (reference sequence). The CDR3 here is CAWSAVDEQFF. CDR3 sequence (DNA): TGTGCCTGGAGTGCGGTCGATGAGCAGTTCTTC.

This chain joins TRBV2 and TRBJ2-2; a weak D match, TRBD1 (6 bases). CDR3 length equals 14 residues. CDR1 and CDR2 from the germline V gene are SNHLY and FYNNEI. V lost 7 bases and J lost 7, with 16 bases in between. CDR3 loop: CASKRQGLGGELFF. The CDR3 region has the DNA TGTGCCAGCAAGAGGCAGGGGTTGGGCGGGGAGCTGTTTTTT.

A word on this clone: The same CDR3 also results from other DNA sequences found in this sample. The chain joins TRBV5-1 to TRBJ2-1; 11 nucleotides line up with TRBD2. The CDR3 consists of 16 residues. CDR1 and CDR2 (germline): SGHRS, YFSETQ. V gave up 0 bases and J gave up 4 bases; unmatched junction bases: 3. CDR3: CASSLVTSGGYNEQFF. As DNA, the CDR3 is TGCGCCAGCAGCTTGGTCACTAGCGGGGGTTACAATGAGCAGTTCTTC.

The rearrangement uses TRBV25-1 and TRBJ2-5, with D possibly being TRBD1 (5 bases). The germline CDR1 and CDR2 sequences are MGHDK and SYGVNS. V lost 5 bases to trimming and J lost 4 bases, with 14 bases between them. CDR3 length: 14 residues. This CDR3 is CASSFLGPGETQYF. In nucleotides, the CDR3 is TGTGCCAGCAGTTTCCTGGGGCCAGGAGAGACCCAGTACTTC. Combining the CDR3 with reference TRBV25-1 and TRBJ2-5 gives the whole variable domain EADIYQTPRYLVIGTGKKITLECSQTMGHDKMYWYQQDPGMELHLIHYSYGVNSTEKGDLSSESTVSRIRTEHFPLTLESARPSHTSQYLCASSFLGPGETQYFGPGTRLLVL.

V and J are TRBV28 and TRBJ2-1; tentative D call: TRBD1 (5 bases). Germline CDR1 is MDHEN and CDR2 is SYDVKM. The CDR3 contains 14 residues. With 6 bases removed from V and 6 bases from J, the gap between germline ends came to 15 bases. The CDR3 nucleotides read TGTGCCAGCAGGAATTTTGGGGCCACCAATGAGCAGTTCTTC. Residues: CASRNFGATNEQFF.

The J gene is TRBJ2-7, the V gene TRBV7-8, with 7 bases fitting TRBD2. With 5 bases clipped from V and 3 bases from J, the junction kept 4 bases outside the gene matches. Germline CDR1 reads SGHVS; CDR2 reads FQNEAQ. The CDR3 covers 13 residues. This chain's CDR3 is CASSTRTSYEQYF. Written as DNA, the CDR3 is TGTGCCAGCAGCACGAGGACTAGCTACGAGCAGTACTTC.

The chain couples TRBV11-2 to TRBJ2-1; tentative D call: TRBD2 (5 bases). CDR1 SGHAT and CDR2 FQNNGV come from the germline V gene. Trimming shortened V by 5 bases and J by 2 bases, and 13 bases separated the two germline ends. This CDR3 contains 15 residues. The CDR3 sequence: CASSPGGATYNEQFF. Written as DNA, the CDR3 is TGTGCCAGCAGCCCCGGAGGCGCCACCTACAATGAGCAGTTCTTC. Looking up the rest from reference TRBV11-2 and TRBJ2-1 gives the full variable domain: EAGVAQSPRYKIIEKRQSVAFWCNPISGHATLYWYQQILGQGPKLLIQFQNNGVVDDSQLPKDRFSAERLKGVDSTLKIQPAKLEDSAVYLCASSPGGATYNEQFFGPGTRLTVL.

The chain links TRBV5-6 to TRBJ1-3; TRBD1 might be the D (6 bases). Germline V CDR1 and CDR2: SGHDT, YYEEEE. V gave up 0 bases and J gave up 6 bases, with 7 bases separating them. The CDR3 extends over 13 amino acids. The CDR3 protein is CASSLAGVNTIYF. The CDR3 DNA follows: TGTGCCAGCAGCTTGGCAGGGGTAAACACCATATATTTT.

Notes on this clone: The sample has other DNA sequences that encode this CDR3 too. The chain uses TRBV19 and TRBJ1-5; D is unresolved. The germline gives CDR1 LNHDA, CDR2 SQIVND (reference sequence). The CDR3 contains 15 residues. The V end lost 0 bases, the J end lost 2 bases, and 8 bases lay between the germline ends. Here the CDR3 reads CASSIEGRGNQPQHF. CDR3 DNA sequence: TGTGCCAGTAGTATAGAGGGGAGGGGCAATCAGCCCCAGCATTTT. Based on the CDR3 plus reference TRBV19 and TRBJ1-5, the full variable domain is DGGITQSPKYLFRKEGQNVTLSCEQNLNHDAMYWYRQDPGQGLRLIYYSQIVNDFQKGDIAEGYSVSREKKESFPLTVTSAQKNPTAFYLCASSIEGRGNQPQHFGDGTRLSIL.

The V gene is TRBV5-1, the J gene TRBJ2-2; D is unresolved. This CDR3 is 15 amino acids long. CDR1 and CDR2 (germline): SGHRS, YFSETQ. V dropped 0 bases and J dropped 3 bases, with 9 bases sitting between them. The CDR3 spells CASSLGTPYTGELFF. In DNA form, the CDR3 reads TGCGCCAGCAGCTTGGGTACGCCTTACACCGGGGAGCTGTTTTTT.

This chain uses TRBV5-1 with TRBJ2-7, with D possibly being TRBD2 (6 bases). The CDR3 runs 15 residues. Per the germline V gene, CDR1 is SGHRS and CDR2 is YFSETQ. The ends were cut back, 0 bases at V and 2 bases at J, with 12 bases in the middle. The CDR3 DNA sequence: TGCGCCAGCAGCTTGGAGGCTAGCGACACCTACGAGCAGTACTTC. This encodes CASSLEASDTYEQYF.

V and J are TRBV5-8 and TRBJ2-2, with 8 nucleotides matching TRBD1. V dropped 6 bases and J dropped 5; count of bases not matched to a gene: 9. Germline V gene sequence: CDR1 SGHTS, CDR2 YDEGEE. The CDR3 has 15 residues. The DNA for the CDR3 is TGTGCCAGCAAACAGACAGGGGTCGGAACCGGGGAGCTGTTTTTT. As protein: CASKQTGVGTGELFF.

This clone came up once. CDR3 DNA: TGTGCCAGTAGTATAGGAGGGAGCGGGAGGGCTCCGGAGCAGTACTTC. This gives the protein CASSIGGSGRAPEQYF. This chain connects TRBV19 to TRBJ2-7, with 10 bases fitting TRBD2. Germline V lookup: CDR1 LNHDA, CDR2 SQIVND (reference sequence). V lost 1 base, J lost 7 bases, and 10 bases stayed unmatched. This CDR3 has 16 amino acids.

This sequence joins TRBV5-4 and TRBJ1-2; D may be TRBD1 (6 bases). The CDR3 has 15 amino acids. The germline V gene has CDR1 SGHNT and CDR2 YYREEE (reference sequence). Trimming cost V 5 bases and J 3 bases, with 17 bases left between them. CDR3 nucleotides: TGTGCCAGCAGACCTGGACAGAAGTCACACTATGGCTACACCTTC. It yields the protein CASRPGQKSHYGYTF.

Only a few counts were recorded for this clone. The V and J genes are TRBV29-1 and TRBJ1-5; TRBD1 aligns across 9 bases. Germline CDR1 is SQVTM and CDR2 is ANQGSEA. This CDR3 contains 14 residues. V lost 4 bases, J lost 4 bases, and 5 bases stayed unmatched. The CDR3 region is CSVAAGQGNQPQHF. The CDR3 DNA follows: TGCAGCGTTGCCGCCGGACAGGGGAATCAGCCCCAGCATTTT. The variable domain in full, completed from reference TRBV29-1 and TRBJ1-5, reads SAVISQKPSRDICQRGTSLTIQCQVDSQVTMMFWYRQQPGQSLTLIATANQGSEATYESGFVIDKFPISRPNLTFSTLTVSNMSPEDSSIYLCSVAAGQGNQPQHFGDGTRLSIL.

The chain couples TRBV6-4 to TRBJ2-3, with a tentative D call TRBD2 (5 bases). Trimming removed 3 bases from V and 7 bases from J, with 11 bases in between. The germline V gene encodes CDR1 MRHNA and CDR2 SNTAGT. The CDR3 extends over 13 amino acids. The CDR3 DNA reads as TGTGCCAGCAGTGAAGAGGTAGCGAATACGCAGTATTTT. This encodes CASSEEVANTQYF.

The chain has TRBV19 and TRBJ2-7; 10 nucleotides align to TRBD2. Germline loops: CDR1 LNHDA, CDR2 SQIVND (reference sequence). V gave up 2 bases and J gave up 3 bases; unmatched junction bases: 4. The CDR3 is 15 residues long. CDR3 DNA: TGTGCCAGTAGTATAAAGGCTAGCGGGAGCTACGAGCAGTACTTC. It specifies CASSIKASGSYEQYF.

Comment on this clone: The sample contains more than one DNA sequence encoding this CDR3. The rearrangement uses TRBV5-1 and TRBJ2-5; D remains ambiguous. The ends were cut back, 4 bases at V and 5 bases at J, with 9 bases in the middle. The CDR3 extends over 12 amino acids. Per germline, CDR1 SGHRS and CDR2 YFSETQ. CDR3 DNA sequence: TGCGCCAGCAGCCTCCCCCAGGAGACCCAGTACTTC. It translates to CASSLPQETQYF.

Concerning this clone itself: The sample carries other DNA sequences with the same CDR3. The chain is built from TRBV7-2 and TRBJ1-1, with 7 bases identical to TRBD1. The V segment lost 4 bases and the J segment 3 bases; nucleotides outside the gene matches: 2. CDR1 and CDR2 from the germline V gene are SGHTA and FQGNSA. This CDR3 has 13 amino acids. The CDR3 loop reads CASSSQGDTEAFF. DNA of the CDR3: TGTGCCAGCAGCTCCCAGGGGGACACTGAAGCTTTCTTT.

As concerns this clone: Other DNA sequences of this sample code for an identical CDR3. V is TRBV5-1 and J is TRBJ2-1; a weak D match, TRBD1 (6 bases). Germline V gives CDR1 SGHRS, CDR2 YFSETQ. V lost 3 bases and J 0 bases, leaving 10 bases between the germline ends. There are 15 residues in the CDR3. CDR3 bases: TGCGCCAGCAGCTCCCGGGACACCTCCTACAATGAGCAGTTCTTC. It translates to CASSSRDTSYNEQFF.

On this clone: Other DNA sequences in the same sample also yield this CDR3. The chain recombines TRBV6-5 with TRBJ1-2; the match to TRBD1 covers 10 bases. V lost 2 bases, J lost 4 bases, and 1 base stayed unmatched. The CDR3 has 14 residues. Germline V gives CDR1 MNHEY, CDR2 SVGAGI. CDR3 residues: CASSYRDRGYGYTF. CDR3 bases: TGTGCCAGCAGTTACCGGGACAGGGGCTATGGCTACACCTTC.

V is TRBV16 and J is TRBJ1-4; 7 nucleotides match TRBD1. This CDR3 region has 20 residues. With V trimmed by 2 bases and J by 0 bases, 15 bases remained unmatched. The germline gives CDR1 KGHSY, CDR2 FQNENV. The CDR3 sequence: CASSQKPGTAFSATNEKLFF. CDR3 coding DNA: TGTGCCAGCAGCCAAAAACCCGGGACAGCTTTTTCTGCAACTAATGAAAAACTGTTTTTT.

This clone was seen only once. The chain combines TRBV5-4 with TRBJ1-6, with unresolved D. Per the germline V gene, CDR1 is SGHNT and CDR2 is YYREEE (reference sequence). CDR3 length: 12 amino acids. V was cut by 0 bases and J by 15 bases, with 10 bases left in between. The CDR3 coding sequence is TGTGCCAGCAGCTTGGATTCGATGAGCCTCCACTTT. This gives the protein CASSLDSMSLHF.

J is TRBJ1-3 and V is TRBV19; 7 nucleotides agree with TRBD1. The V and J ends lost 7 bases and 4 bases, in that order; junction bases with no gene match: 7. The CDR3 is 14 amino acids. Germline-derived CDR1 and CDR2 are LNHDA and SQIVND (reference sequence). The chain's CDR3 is CASTSGGLGNTIYF. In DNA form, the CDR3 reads TGTGCCAGTACTTCAGGGGGTCTCGGAAACACCATATATTTT.